Following are 5 T cell receptor beta chains from one sample sequenced in a study of blood T cell repertoires in COVID-19. Using immunoSEQ multiplex PCR, the repertoire was profiled, and TCRdb retains in-frame clones only, with some absent. This table has approximately 230,000 clones, 70% to 90% appearing once. The sequenced material came from peripheral blood. The receptors originated from a woman aged 40-49 years who had recovered from COVID-19.

The rearrangement joins TRBV7-3 to TRBJ2-7; TRBD1 agrees at 8 bases. The CDR3 contains 15 residues. Trimming at V came to 5 bases and at J to 2 bases, leaving 8 bases not matched to a gene. Germline assignment: CDR1 SGHTA and CDR2 FQGTGA. The CDR3 sequence: CASSLGQGPAYEQYF. DNA for the CDR3: TGTGCCAGCAGCCTCGGACAGGGCCCAGCCTACGAGCAGTACTTC.

The rearrangement links TRBV7-9 to TRBJ1-4; D is perhaps TRBD1 (5 bases). The germline V and J ends were trimmed by 1 base and 6 bases, with 9 bases remaining between them. CDR1 SEHNR and CDR2 FQNEAQ come from the germline V gene (reference sequence). The CDR3 contains 14 residues. The CDR3 coding sequence is TGTGCCAGCAGCTTAGGGGGCAATTATGAAAAACTGTTTTTT. Its protein is CASSLGGNYEKLFF.

This rearrangement joins TRBV7-2 to TRBJ1-3; D is possibly TRBD1 (6 bases). Germline CDR1 SGHTA, CDR2 FQGNSA. V was shortened by 1 base and J by 4 bases, with 17 bases between the two germline ends. The CDR3 is 17 amino acids. This CDR3 is CASSLVGGGGQGNTIYF. DNA of the CDR3: TGTGCCAGCAGCTTAGTAGGAGGGGGGGGGCAAGGAAACACCATATATTTT.

The chain recombines TRBV2 with TRBJ2-2; D might be TRBD2 (6 bases). The CDR3 runs 16 residues. CDR1 SNHLY and CDR2 FYNNEI come from the germline V gene. Deletions cut 5 bases from V and 6 bases from J, with 19 bases between. The CDR3 coding sequence is TGTGCCAGCAGTCCCGAGGGACTGGGCCCCTCCGGGGAGCTGTTTTTT. This sequence encodes CASSPEGLGPSGELFF.

The chain recombines TRBV9 with TRBJ2-1, with TRBD2 identical over 10 bases. The germline gives CDR1 SGDLS, CDR2 YYNGEE. The CDR3 sequence is 17 residues long. J lost 9 bases, V lost 3 bases, and 15 bases had no gene match. The CDR3 sequence: CASSAKRGGDPYGEQFF. DNA for the CDR3: TGTGCCAGCAGCGCCAAGCGGGGGGGCGATCCATACGGTGAGCAGTTCTTC.